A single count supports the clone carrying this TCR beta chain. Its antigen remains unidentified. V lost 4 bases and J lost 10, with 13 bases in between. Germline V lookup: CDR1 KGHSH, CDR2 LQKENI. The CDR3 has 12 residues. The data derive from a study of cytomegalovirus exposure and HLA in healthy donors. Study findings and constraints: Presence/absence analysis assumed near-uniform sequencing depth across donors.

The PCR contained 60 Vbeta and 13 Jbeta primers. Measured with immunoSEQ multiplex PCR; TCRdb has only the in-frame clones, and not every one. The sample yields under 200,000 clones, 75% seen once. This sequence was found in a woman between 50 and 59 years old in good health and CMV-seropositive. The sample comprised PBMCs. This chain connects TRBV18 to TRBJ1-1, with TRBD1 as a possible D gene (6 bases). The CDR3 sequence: CASSLPDSVAFF. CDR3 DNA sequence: TGTGCCAGCTCACTACCGGACAGCGTAGCTTTCTTT.